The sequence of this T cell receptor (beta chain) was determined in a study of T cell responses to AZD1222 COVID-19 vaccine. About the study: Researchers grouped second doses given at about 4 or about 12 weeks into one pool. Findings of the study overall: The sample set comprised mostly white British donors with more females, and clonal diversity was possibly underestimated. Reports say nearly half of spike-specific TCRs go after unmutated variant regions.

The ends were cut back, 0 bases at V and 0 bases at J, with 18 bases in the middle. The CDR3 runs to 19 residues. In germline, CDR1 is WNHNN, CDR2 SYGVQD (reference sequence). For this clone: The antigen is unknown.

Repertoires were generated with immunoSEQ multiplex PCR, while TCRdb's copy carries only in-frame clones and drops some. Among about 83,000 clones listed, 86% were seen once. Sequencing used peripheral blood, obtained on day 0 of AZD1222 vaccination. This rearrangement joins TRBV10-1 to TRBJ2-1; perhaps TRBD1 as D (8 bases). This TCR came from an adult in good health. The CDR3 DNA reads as TGCGCCAGCAGTGAGTCGGTGACAGGGGAGGGTATCTCCTACAATGAGCAGTTCTTC. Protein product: CASSESVTGEGISYNEQFF.